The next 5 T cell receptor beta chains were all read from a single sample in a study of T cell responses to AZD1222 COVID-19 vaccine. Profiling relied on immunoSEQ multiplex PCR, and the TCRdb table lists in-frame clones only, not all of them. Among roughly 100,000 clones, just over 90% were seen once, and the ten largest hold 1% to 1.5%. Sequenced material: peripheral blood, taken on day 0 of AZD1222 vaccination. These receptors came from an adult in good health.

The CDR3, as DNA: TGTGCCAGCAGGCCAGGGTACACCGGGGAGCTGTTTTTT. Translation gives CASRPGYTGELFF. V and J are TRBV12-3 or TRBV12-4 and TRBJ2-2, with a tentative D call TRBD1 (5 bases). The CDR3 is 13 amino acids. The germline V and J ends were trimmed by 6 bases and 3 bases, with 8 bases remaining between them.

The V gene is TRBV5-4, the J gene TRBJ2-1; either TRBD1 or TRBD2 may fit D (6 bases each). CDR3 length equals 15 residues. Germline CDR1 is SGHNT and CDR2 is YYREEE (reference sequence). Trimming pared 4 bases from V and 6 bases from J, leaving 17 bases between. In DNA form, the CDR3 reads TGTGCCAGCAGCACGGGACTCCCAGGGGTCAATGAGCAGTTCTTC. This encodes CASSTGLPGVNEQFF. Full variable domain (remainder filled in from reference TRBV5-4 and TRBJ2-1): ETGVTQSPTHLIKTRGQQVTLRCSSQSGHNTVSWYQQALGQGPQFIFQYYREEENGRGNFPPRFSGLQFPNYSSELNVNALELDDSALYLCASSTGLPGVNEQFFGPGTRLTVL.

The DNA of the CDR3 is TGTGCCAGCAGTTTGGGTAGCAACTATGGCTACACCTTC. This gives the protein CASSLGSNYGYTF. The chain joins TRBV12-3 or TRBV12-4 to TRBJ1-2; D gene ambiguous. V lost 3 bases and J 2 bases, leaving 7 bases between the germline ends. The CDR3 totals 13 residues.

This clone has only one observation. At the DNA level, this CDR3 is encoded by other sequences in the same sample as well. The CDR3 protein is CASSLYRGTEAFF. The CDR3 bases are TGTGCCAGCAGCTTGTACAGGGGTACTGAAGCTTTCTTT. The J gene is TRBJ1-1, the V gene TRBV5-4; TRBD1 matches at 7 bases. Germline-derived CDR1 and CDR2 are SGHNT and YYREEE (reference sequence). The CDR3 runs 13 residues. V lost 1 base to trimming and J lost 5 bases; unmatched junction nucleotides: 2.

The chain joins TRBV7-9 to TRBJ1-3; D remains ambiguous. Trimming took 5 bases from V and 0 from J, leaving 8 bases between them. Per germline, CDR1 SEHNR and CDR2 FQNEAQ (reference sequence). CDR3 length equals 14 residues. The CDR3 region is CASSRVFSGNTIYF. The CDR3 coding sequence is TGTGCCAGCAGCCGGGTCTTCTCTGGAAACACCATATATTTT.